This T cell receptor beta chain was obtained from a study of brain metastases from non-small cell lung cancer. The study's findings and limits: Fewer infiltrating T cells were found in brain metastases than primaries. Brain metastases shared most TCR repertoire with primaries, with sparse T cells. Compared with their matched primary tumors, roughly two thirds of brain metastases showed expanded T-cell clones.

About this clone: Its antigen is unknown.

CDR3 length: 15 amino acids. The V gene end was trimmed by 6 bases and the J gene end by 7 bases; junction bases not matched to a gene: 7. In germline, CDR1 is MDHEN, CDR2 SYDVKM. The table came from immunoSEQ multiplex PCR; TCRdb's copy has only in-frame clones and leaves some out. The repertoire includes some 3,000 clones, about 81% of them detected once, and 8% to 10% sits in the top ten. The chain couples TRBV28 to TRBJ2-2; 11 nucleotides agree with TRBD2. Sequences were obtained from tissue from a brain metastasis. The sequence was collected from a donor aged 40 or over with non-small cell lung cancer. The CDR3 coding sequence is TGTGCCAGCAGCCTCGCACTAGCGGGAGTCGGGGAGCTGTTTTTT. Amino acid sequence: CASSLALAGVGELFF.